These 24 T cell receptor beta chains were all obtained from the same sample, sequenced in a study of cytomegalovirus exposure and HLA in healthy donors. The PCR contained 60 Vbeta and 13 Jbeta primers. The repertoire was sequenced with immunoSEQ multiplex PCR; TCRdb's copy has only in-frame clones and lacks some. The sample holds approximately 110,000 clones; around 75% are singletons and the top ten take about 4.4%. Source material: PBMCs. All receptors come from a man in his 60s in good health and CMV-seropositive.

The chain recombines TRBV9 with TRBJ2-5; 12 bases are shared with TRBD2. Germline assignment: CDR1 SGDLS and CDR2 YYNGEE. The CDR3 is 15 amino acids. Trimming at V came to 0 bases and at J to 5 bases, leaving 2 bases not matched to a gene. The CDR3 reads CASSVDLAGGETQYF. In nucleotides, the CDR3 is TGTGCCAGCAGCGTAGATCTAGCGGGGGGGGAGACCCAGTACTTC.

This clone appeared a few times. This chain links TRBV7-9 with TRBJ2-1; 7 nucleotides agree with TRBD1. This CDR3 contains 15 residues. Germline CDR1 SEHNR, CDR2 FQNEAQ (reference sequence). Unmatched junction bases numbered 12, after V lost 3 bases and J lost 10 bases. This CDR3 is CASSFLGGVQGEQFF. The DNA of the CDR3 is TGTGCCAGCAGCTTCTTAGGGGGCGTACAGGGGGAGCAGTTCTTC. Full variable domain (missing parts from reference TRBV7-9 and TRBJ2-1): DTGVSQNPRHKITKRGQNVTFRCDPISEHNRLYWYRQTLGQGPEFLTYFQNEAQLEKSRLLSDRFSAERPKGSFSTLEIQRTEQGDSAMYLCASSFLGGVQGEQFFGPGTRLTVL.

The CDR3 DNA reads as TGTGCCAGCACAAAGCGGGGAGTCTATGGCTACACCTTC. Encoded protein: CASTKRGVYGYTF. The rearrangement joins TRBV6-5 to TRBJ1-2; D ambiguous. CDR1 and CDR2 (germline): MNHEY, SVGAGI. The ends were cut back, 7 bases at V and 4 bases at J, with 13 bases in the middle. The CDR3 has 13 amino acids.

This chain connects TRBV29-1 to TRBJ1-2; 9 bases match TRBD1. The germline CDR1 and CDR2 sequences are SQVTM and ANQGSEA. V lost 2 bases to trimming and J lost 7 bases; unmatched junction nucleotides: 8. The CDR3 runs to 14 residues. CDR3 in amino acids: CSVETGQGIGGYTF. CDR3 in DNA: TGCAGCGTTGAAACCGGACAGGGGATCGGTGGCTACACCTTC.

This clone was counted once. The chain couples TRBV5-8 to TRBJ1-2; TRBD1 matches at 9 bases. Trimming took 4 bases from V and 4 from J; bases not matched to a gene: 2. Germline lookup yields CDR1 SGHTS and CDR2 YDEGEE. CDR3 length: 13 residues. The DNA for the CDR3 is TGTGCCAGCAGCCCGACAGGGGGCTATGGCTACACCTTC. It is translated as CASSPTGGYGYTF.

The chain carries TRBV28 and TRBJ1-4; D may be TRBD1 (6 bases). This CDR3 region has 14 residues. V shed 2 bases and J shed 8 bases, with 12 bases lying between them. Germline assignment: CDR1 MDHEN and CDR2 SYDVKM. The CDR3 DNA follows: TGTGCCAGCAGTTTAGGGGGCCTCGGAGAAAAACTGTTTTTT. It is translated as CASSLGGLGEKLFF.

The genes are TRBV6-5 and TRBJ1-2, with TRBD1 matching over 7 bases. The CDR3 extends over 16 amino acids. CDR1 is MNHEY and CDR2 is SVGAGI in the germline V gene. The ends lost 2 bases at V and 5 bases at J; junction bases unmatched: 11. The DNA for the CDR3 is TGTGCCAGCAGTTACACCCCGACAGGGATGCCGTATGGCTACACCTTC. Protein: CASSYTPTGMPYGYTF.

CDR3 sequence: CASSYSTRANEQFF. For the CDR3, the DNA is TGTGCCAGCAGTTACTCGACTCGAGCCAATGAGCAGTTCTTC. The V gene is TRBV6-6, the J gene TRBJ2-1; no clear D. This CDR3 has 14 residues. V lost 0 bases and J 6 bases, leaving 9 bases between the germline ends. Germline V gives CDR1 MNHNY, CDR2 SVGAGI (reference sequence).

V usage is TRBV15 and J usage is TRBJ1-1, with D possibly TRBD1 on 6 matching bases. V lost 6 bases to trimming and J lost 7 bases, with 15 bases between them. The CDR3 is 13 residues long. Germline-derived CDR1 and CDR2 are LNHNV and YYDKDF (reference sequence). CDR3 amino acids: CATRIIGGREAFF. The CDR3 bases are TGTGCCACCAGGATTATCGGGGGGCGTGAAGCTTTCTTT.

The table lists this clone with a few counts. This chain links TRBV4-1 with TRBJ2-7, with TRBD1 matching over 8 bases. The germline gives CDR1 MGHRA, CDR2 YSYEKL. V shed 6 bases and J 6 bases; nucleotides not matched to a gene: 13. This CDR3 is built from 15 residues. The CDR3 region has the DNA TGCGCCAGCAGGACCGGACAGGGTAGACACCCCGAGCAGTACTTC. Protein: CASRTGQGRHPEQYF.

This clone was seen only a few times. The CDR3: CASSLLGQVKTEAFF. CDR3 coding DNA: TGTGCCAGCAGTTTATTGGGTCAGGTTAAGACTGAAGCTTTCTTT. The chain carries TRBV28 and TRBJ1-1; D is unclear. This CDR3 comprises 15 residues. V lost 1 base, J lost 5 bases, and 14 bases lay in between. The germline V gene has CDR1 MDHEN and CDR2 SYDVKM.

The CDR3 DNA reads TGCGCCAGCAGCTTGCAGACAGGGGGTAATGAAAAACTGTTTTTT. Protein product: CASSLQTGGNEKLFF. The chain employs TRBV5-1 and TRBJ1-4; TRBD1 aligns across 9 bases. The CDR3 totals 15 residues. Germline V gene lookup returns CDR1 SGHRS and CDR2 YFSETQ. The ends lost 1 base at V and 4 bases at J; junction bases unmatched: 2.

The rearrangement links TRBV7-2 to TRBJ2-1; D unclear. The V and J ends lost 5 bases and 0 bases respectively, with 11 bases between them. The CDR3 spans 15 residues. Germline-derived CDR1 and CDR2 are SGHTA and FQGNSA. The CDR3 nucleotides read TGTGCCAGCAGCCGCCGAAGGAGCTCCTACAATGAGCAGTTCTTC. Protein: CASSRRRSSYNEQFF.

This clone turned up a few times. The chain carries TRBV7-8 and TRBJ2-7, with D tentatively TRBD1 (5 bases). The CDR3 sequence is 15 residues long. Germline loops: CDR1 SGHVS, CDR2 FQNEAQ. Trimming cost V 0 bases and J 4 bases, with 13 bases left between them. CDR3 sequence: CASSLAVTGAYEQYF. CDR3 DNA sequence: TGTGCCAGCAGCTTAGCTGTTACTGGGGCTTACGAGCAGTACTTC.

The chain recombines TRBV2 with TRBJ2-3; D may be TRBD2 (6 bases). V was shortened by 5 bases and J by 0 bases, with 9 bases between the two germline ends. Germline values: CDR1 SNHLY, CDR2 FYNNEI. CDR3 size: 14 residues. The CDR3 region is CASSWDSSTDTQYF. The DNA for the CDR3 is TGTGCCAGCAGTTGGGACTCTAGCACAGATACGCAGTATTTT.

This chain links TRBV6-1 with TRBJ2-1, with D perhaps matching TRBD2 (7 bases). The V gene lost 4 bases and the J gene lost 0 bases, with 13 bases spanning the gap. Germline V gene lookup returns CDR1 MNHNS and CDR2 SASEGT. This CDR3 region has 16 residues. CDR3 in amino acids: CASSVGGGNSYNEQFF. The CDR3 region has the DNA TGTGCCAGCAGTGTAGGGGGGGGGAACTCCTACAATGAGCAGTTCTTC.

The rearrangement uses TRBV7-2 and TRBJ1-4; D unclear. CDR1 is SGHTA, CDR2 FQGNSA, per germline. CDR3 length: 15 residues. Trimming pared 5 bases from V and 3 bases from J, leaving 13 bases between. The CDR3 is CASSIWGGPNEKLFF. The DNA for the CDR3 is TGTGCCAGCAGCATCTGGGGAGGGCCTAATGAAAAACTGTTTTTT.

The J gene is TRBJ1-4, the V gene TRBV9; 7 bases map to TRBD1. CDR3 length equals 14 residues. The V gene end was trimmed by 2 bases and the J gene end by 6 bases; junction bases not matched to a gene: 4. Looked up from germline, CDR1 is SGDLS and CDR2 is YYNGEE. The CDR3 region has the DNA TGTGCCAGCAGCGTCCCCGGGACAGATGAAAAACTGTTTTTT. Encoded protein: CASSVPGTDEKLFF.

V and J are TRBV30 and TRBJ2-7; D is perhaps TRBD1 (6 bases). V was shortened by 4 bases and J by 7 bases, with 17 bases between the two germline ends. Germline V gene data show CDR1 as GTSNPN and CDR2 as SVGIG (reference sequence). The length of the CDR3 is 13 residues. This CDR3 is CAWMRQGSWEQYF. CDR3 in DNA: TGTGCCTGGATGCGGCAGGGGTCGTGGGAGCAGTACTTC.

The J gene is TRBJ1-2, the V gene TRBV6-5, with 8 bases aligning to TRBD1. Unmatched junction bases numbered 8, after V lost 2 bases and J lost 6 bases. The length of the CDR3 is 15 residues. The germline V gene has CDR1 MNHEY and CDR2 SVGAGI. CDR3 region: CASSYNGQGSNGYTF. The CDR3, as DNA: TGTGCCAGCAGTTACAATGGACAGGGCAGCAATGGCTACACCTTC.

About this clone itself: A read error may account for a junction end that differs from germline. The CDR3 DNA reads as TGTTCCAGCAGCTTAGCAGGGGAAGGTAATTCACCCCTCCACTTT. Its protein is CSSSLAGEGNSPLHF. This sequence joins TRBV7-9 and TRBJ1-6, with D possibly TRBD1 on 6 matching bases. CDR1 and CDR2 (germline): SEHNR, FQNEAQ (reference sequence). There are 15 residues in the CDR3.

The chain combines TRBV30 with TRBJ2-5; maybe TRBD1 (5 bases). Germline values: CDR1 GTSNPN, CDR2 SVGIG (reference sequence). The CDR3 spans 13 residues. V lost 5 bases and J lost 5, with 15 bases in between. The CDR3 region has the DNA TGTGCCTGGGGAACACAGGTCAGGGAGACCCAGTACTTC. Protein sequence: CAWGTQVRETQYF.

This clone was counted only a few times. CDR3 residues: CASSFQYEAFF. The CDR3 nucleotides are TGTGCCAGCAGCTTCCAGTATGAAGCTTTCTTT. This chain joins TRBV7-2 and TRBJ1-1, with D uncertain. The CDR3 spans 11 residues. Germline CDR1 reads SGHTA; CDR2 reads FQGNSA. Between the trimmed V and J ends, which lost 3 bases and 7 bases, there was a span of 6 bases. The full variable domain, in which reference TRBV7-2 and TRBJ1-1 provide the parts outside the CDR3, is GAGVSQSPSNKVTEKGKDVELRCDPISGHTALYWYRQSLGQGLEFLIYFQGNSAPDKSGLPSDRFSAERTGGSVSTLTIQRTQQEDSAVYLCASSFQYEAFFGQGTRLTVV.

The chain uses TRBV6-1 and TRBJ2-1, with D possibly TRBD1 on 5 matching bases. Between the trimmed V and J ends, which lost 4 bases and 0 bases, there was a span of 16 bases. There are 17 residues in the CDR3. Germline values: CDR1 MNHNS, CDR2 SASEGT. CDR3 sequence: CASSVMAGPYSYNEQFF. The CDR3 nucleotides read TGTGCCAGCAGTGTAATGGCAGGGCCATACTCCTACAATGAGCAGTTCTTC.